These 20 T cell receptor beta chains originate from one sample sequenced in a study of CD8 T cells in ankylosing spondylitis. TCRdb recomputed calls from the 5' RACE reads with MiXCR, one row per CDR3 protein. The table shows under 250,000 distinct CDR3 sequences, with about 10% occurring only once. The sequencing input was blood, either unsorted or a sorted T cell fraction (not recorded which). The receptors come from a male donor with ankylosing spondylitis or in good health (not recorded which).

This clonotype has ten or more counts. The chain uses TRBV12-3 or TRBV12-4 and TRBJ2-3; D remains unclear. The CDR3 length is 13 residues. Trimming shortened V by 3 bases and J by 2 bases, and 6 bases separated the two germline ends. For the CDR3, the DNA is TGTGCCAGCAGTTTGGGTAACACAGATACGCAGTATTTT. The encoded protein is CASSLGNTDTQYF.

This clonotype has a count of ten or more. The gene calls are TRBV6-6 and TRBJ1-4, with D possibly TRBD1 on 5 matching bases. There are 12 residues in the CDR3. V shed 7 bases and J shed 10 bases, with 13 bases lying between them. Looked up from germline, CDR1 is MNHNY and CDR2 is SVGAGI (reference sequence). This CDR3 is CASTSGGVKLFF. The CDR3, as DNA: TGTGCCAGCACTTCTGGGGGTGTAAAACTGTTTTTT.

The chain employs TRBV5-5 and TRBJ2-3; D is undetermined. V dropped 2 bases and J dropped 7 bases, with 5 bases sitting between them. CDR1 and CDR2 from the germline V gene are SGHKS and YYEKEE (reference sequence). The CDR3 is made up of 11 amino acids. The CDR3 is CASSFDYTQYF. The CDR3 nucleotides are TGTGCCAGCAGCTTCGATTATACGCAGTATTTT.

This clonotype was counted at least ten times. V usage is TRBV4-1 and J usage is TRBJ2-2; perhaps TRBD1 as D (7 bases). Germline CDR1 and CDR2: MGHRA and YSYEKL. Trimming shortened V by 6 bases and J by 1 base, and 12 bases separated the two germline ends. This CDR3 has 15 residues. The CDR3 bases are TGCGCCAGCAGTCCGGGGGACAGGAACACCGGGGAGCTGTTTTTT. This translates into CASSPGDRNTGELFF.

This clonotype has ten or more counts. The chain uses TRBV15 and TRBJ2-1; 10 bases agree with TRBD2. The length of the CDR3 is 14 residues. Germline V gene data show CDR1 as LNHNV and CDR2 as YYDKDF (reference sequence). The J segment lost 5 bases and the V segment lost 5 bases, leaving 3 bases of the junction unmatched. The CDR3, as DNA: TGTGCCACCAGCGCAGCGGGGGGGAACAATGAGCAGTTCTTC. Residues: CATSAAGGNNEQFF.

The rearrangement joins TRBV10-3 to TRBJ2-3; 7 positions agree with TRBD2. V trimming: 6 bases; J trimming: 4 bases; junction bases outside the gene matches: 1. The CDR3 sequence is 12 residues long. Germline CDR1 ENHRY, CDR2 SYGVKD. CDR3 nucleotides: TGTGCCATCAGCGCGGGAGCAGATACGCAGTATTTT. Its translation: CAISAGADTQYF.

The genes are TRBV24-1 and TRBJ2-2; D possibly corresponds to TRBD1 (5 bases). Deletions cut 9 bases from V and 7 bases from J, with 11 bases between. The CDR3 runs 12 residues. In germline, CDR1 is KGHDR, CDR2 SFDVKD. CDR3 loop: CATGAADGELFF. The CDR3, as DNA: TGTGCCACCGGGGCAGCCGACGGGGAGCTGTTTTTT.

This clonotype has a handful of counts. With a much larger clone just one base away, this may be a read error. The chain employs TRBV12-3 or TRBV12-4 and TRBJ2-7; 8 bases agree with TRBD1. The J segment lost 6 bases and the V segment lost 6 bases, leaving 4 bases of the junction unmatched. The CDR3 runs 12 residues. In nucleotides, the CDR3 is TGTGCCAGCAGCTGGACAGGGAGCGAGCAGTACTTC. Its translation: CASSWTGSEQYF.

This clonotype was seen at least ten times. The chain combines TRBV20-1 with TRBJ2-7; 10 bases are shared with TRBD2. CDR1 DFQATT and CDR2 SNEGSKA come from the germline V gene (reference sequence). The CDR3 length is 12 residues. V lost 3 bases to trimming and J lost 6 bases; unmatched junction nucleotides: 2. The CDR3 reads CSASRTSGEQYF. The DNA for the CDR3 is TGCAGTGCTAGCCGGACTAGCGGCGAGCAGTACTTC.

In its sample, this clonotype was seen many times. This rearrangement joins TRBV20-1 to TRBJ1-5; tentatively, D is TRBD1 (6 bases). V was pared by 5 bases and J by 7 bases, with 15 bases between. This CDR3 region has 13 residues. Germline V gene sequence: CDR1 DFQATT, CDR2 SNEGSKA (reference sequence). CDR3 nucleotides: TGCAGTGCTTTGGGACAACGGAACCAGCCCCAGCATTTT. Residues: CSALGQRNQPQHF.

This clonotype came up many times. The V and J genes are TRBV28 and TRBJ2-4; 7 bases line up with TRBD2. The V and J ends lost 5 bases and 6 bases, in that order; junction bases with no gene match: 10. The CDR3 extends over 15 amino acids. Germline V gives CDR1 MDHEN, CDR2 SYDVKM. The CDR3 DNA reads as TGTGCCAGCAGTGGGGGGGTTCCCTTGGGAAACATTCAGTACTTC. It encodes CASSGGVPLGNIQYF.

V gene TRBV28 combines with J gene TRBJ2-7; D is possibly TRBD1 or TRBD2 (7 bases each). This CDR3 is 14 amino acids long. V lost 6 bases and J 3 bases, leaving 15 bases between the germline ends. Germline CDR1 and CDR2: MDHEN and SYDVKM. The CDR3 reads CASSRGGTYYEQYF. The CDR3 nucleotides are TGTGCCAGCAGCAGGGGGGGCACCTACTACGAGCAGTACTTC.

The sample holds many counts of this clonotype. The V call is TRBV20-1, the J call TRBJ2-7; no clear D gene. This CDR3 is 14 amino acids long. Germline-derived CDR1 and CDR2 are DFQATT and SNEGSKA (reference sequence). The germline V and J ends were trimmed by 0 bases and 7 bases, with 16 bases remaining between them. This CDR3 is CSARDSAHLREQYF. CDR3 coding DNA: TGCAGTGCTAGAGATTCTGCCCACCTTCGGGAGCAGTACTTC.

This clonotype was seen repeatedly, ten times or more. The chain employs TRBV12-3 or TRBV12-4 and TRBJ1-5, with D possibly TRBD1 on 5 matching bases. Trimming stripped 2 bases from V and 5 bases from J, with 7 bases between. The CDR3 has 13 residues. CDR3 sequence: CASSLWGDQPQHF. The CDR3 nucleotides read TGTGCCAGCAGTTTATGGGGGGATCAGCCCCAGCATTTT.

This clonotype was seen only a few times. The chain carries TRBV18 and TRBJ1-2, with 7 bases fitting TRBD1. CDR3 length: 16 amino acids. Germline-derived CDR1 and CDR2 are KGHSH and LQKENI. J was trimmed by 1 base and V by 0 bases; bases with no gene match: 5. Written as DNA, the CDR3 is TGTGCCAGCTCACCACCGACGACAGGGATTAACTATGGCTACACCTTC. Protein product: CASSPPTTGINYGYTF.

This clonotype was seen a few times. The chain couples TRBV2 to TRBJ2-1, with 11 bases identical to TRBD2. This CDR3 comprises 17 residues. The V gene's germline CDR1 is SNHLY and CDR2 FYNNEI. J lost 5 bases, V lost 5 bases, and 11 bases had no gene match. Here the CDR3 reads CASSRAGLAAINNEQFF. CDR3 DNA sequence: TGTGCCAGCAGTAGAGCGGGACTAGCGGCAATTAACAATGAGCAGTTCTTC.

This clonotype was detected many times. This chain connects TRBV29-1 to TRBJ1-2; no firm D call. This CDR3 has 12 amino acids. The germline CDR1 and CDR2 sequences are SQVTM and ANQGSEA. V shed 4 bases and J shed 7 bases, with 13 bases lying between them. The CDR3 bases are TGCAGCGTTGTTGAGAGAGGCTTTGGCTACACCTTC. Translating gives CSVVERGFGYTF. Filled out from reference TRBV29-1 and TRBJ1-2, the complete variable domain reads SAVISQKPSRDICQRGTSLTIQCQVDSQVTMMFWYRQQPGQSLTLIATANQGSEATYESGFVIDKFPISRPNLTFSTLTVSNMSPEDSSIYLCSVVERGFGYTFGSGTRLTVV.

This CDR3 reads CASSWGTYTYEQYF. The DNA for the CDR3 is TGTGCCAGCAGCTGGGGGACATACACCTACGAGCAGTACTTC. The chain carries TRBV7-2 and TRBJ2-7, with D possibly being TRBD1 (6 bases). CDR1 and CDR2 from the germline V gene are SGHTA and FQGNSA. V was pared by 4 bases and J by 2 bases, with 12 bases between. The CDR3 spans 14 residues.

Ten or more counts support this clonotype. The chain has TRBV5-1 and TRBJ1-2; no clear D. Per germline, CDR1 SGHRS and CDR2 YFSETQ. The CDR3 consists of 13 residues. Trimming left V 0 bases short and J 0 bases short, with 3 bases between. The CDR3 here is CASSLESNYGYTF. The CDR3 DNA is TGCGCCAGCAGCTTGGAGTCTAACTATGGCTACACCTTC.

This clonotype was picked up many times. The CDR3, as DNA: TGCAGTGCTAGCGGACAGGGCATTCTTTTCGGCGAGCAGTACTTC. It codes for CSASGQGILFGEQYF. The J gene is TRBJ2-7, the V gene TRBV20-1; TRBD1 matches at 8 bases. Germline V gene sequence: CDR1 DFQATT, CDR2 SNEGSKA (reference sequence). V was pared by 3 bases and J by 6 bases, with 13 bases of the junction left unmatched. This CDR3 region has 15 residues.